The source of this T cell receptor beta chain is a study of blood T cells in healthy people across ages. Study-level points and caveats: Naive T cell percentage and TCR beta diversity correlated strongly.

In the case of this clonotype: Its matching antigen is unknown.

The authors ran a second PCR of roughly 6 to 12 cycles using a sample-barcoded 5' primer and a J-beta primer mix. TCRdb recomputed calls from the 5' RACE reads with MiXCR, one row per CDR3 protein. The table lists about 1,600,000 distinct CDR3 sequences, approximately 40% of them singletons. The sequenced sample was blood. This TCR was sampled from a woman aged 18-30 years in good health.

DNA of the CDR3: TGTGCCACCAGCAGAGAGAGGCTATCCTACAATGAGCAGTTCTTC. Its protein product is CATSRERLSYNEQFF. The V and J genes are TRBV15 and TRBJ2-1; D not resolved. V lost 0 bases, J lost 1 base, and 7 bases lay in between. Germline CDR1 and CDR2: LNHNV and YYDKDF (reference sequence). The CDR3 is 15 amino acids.